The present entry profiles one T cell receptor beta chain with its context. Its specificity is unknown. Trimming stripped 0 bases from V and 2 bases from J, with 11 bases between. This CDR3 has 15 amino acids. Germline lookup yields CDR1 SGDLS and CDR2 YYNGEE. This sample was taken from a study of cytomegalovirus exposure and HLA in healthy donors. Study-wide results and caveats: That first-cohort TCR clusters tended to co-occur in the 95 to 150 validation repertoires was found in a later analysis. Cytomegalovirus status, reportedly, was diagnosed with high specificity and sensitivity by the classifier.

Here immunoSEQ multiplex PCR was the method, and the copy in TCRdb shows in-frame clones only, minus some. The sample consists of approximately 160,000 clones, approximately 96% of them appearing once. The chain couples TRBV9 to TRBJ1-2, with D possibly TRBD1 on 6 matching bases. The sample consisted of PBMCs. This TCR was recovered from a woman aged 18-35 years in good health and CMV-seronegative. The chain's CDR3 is CASSVGTGSNYGYTF. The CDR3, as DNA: TGTGCCAGCAGCGTAGGAACAGGGTCCAACTATGGCTACACCTTC.